Listed below are T cell receptor beta chains from one sample, sequenced in a study of preoperative IRX-2 immunotherapy in early breast cancer. The table came from immunoSEQ multiplex PCR; TCRdb's copy has only in-frame clones and leaves some out. The data contain some 42,000 clones, 82% of them seen just once; the ten biggest clones take up over 1.3%. This specimen consisted of lymph node tissue, obtained after IRX-2 immunotherapy. These receptors came from a human donor with breast cancer. Both conserved end residues are part of each CDR3. Fields, in order: D gene, J gene, V gene, CDR3 protein, CDR3 DNA. D genes are given only for firm matches.

D gene: .
J gene: TRBJ1-1
V gene: TRBV10-2
CDR3 protein: CASRITSGATEAFF
CDR3 DNA: TGCGCCAGCAGGATCACTTCGGGGGCCACTGAAGCTTTCTTT

D gene: .
J gene: TRBJ2-2
V gene: TRBV10-2
CDR3 protein: CASSESKRPNTGELFF
CDR3 DNA: TGCGCCAGCAGTGAGTCGAAAAGGCCGAACACCGGGGAGCTGTTTTTT

D gene: .
J gene: TRBJ1-6
V gene: TRBV10-3
CDR3 protein: CAISEGQLPNSPLHF
CDR3 DNA: TGTGCCATCAGTGAGGGACAGCTGCCTAATTCACCCCTCCACTTT

D gene: .
J gene: TRBJ1-4
V gene: TRBV7-6
CDR3 protein: CASSLVTSRANEKLFF
CDR3 DNA: TGTGCCAGCAGCTTAGTGACCTCCAGGGCAAATGAAAAACTGTTTTTT

D gene: .
J gene: TRBJ1-6
V gene: TRBV29-1
CDR3 protein: CSVGPDRASPLHF
CDR3 DNA: TGCAGCGTTGGTCCGGACAGAGCTTCACCCCTCCACTTT

D gene: .
J gene: TRBJ1-2
V gene: TRBV11-3
CDR3 protein: CASSPVPATANNNYGYTF
CDR3 DNA: TGTGCCAGCAGCCCAGTCCCTGCGACAGCGAATAATAACTATGGCTACACCTTC

D gene: .
J gene: TRBJ1-6
V gene: TRBV6-8
CDR3 protein: CAIGEGSYNSPLHF
CDR3 DNA: TGTGCCATCGGAGAGGGGTCCTATAATTCACCCCTCCACTTT

D gene: .
J gene: TRBJ1-2
V gene: TRBV5-1
CDR3 protein: CASSPYPLRTGSGRGYGYTF
CDR3 DNA: TGCGCCAGCAGCCCCTATCCCTTGAGGACGGGGAGCGGTCGGGGCTATGGCTACACCTTC

D gene: .
J gene: TRBJ1-3
V gene: TRBV6-8
CDR3 protein: CASSSGSGNTIYF
CDR3 DNA: TGTGCCAGCAGTTCAGGCTCTGGAAACACCATATATTTT

D gene: .
J gene: TRBJ1-2
V gene: TRBV5-1
CDR3 protein: CASSLSPGLDYGYTF
CDR3 DNA: TGCGCCAGCAGCTTGTCTCCAGGGTTGGACTATGGCTACACCTTC

D gene: .
J gene: TRBJ2-3
V gene: TRBV11-3
CDR3 protein: CASRSNGLPTDTQYF
CDR3 DNA: TGTGCCAGCAGAAGCAATGGTTTACCCACAGATACGCAGTATTTT